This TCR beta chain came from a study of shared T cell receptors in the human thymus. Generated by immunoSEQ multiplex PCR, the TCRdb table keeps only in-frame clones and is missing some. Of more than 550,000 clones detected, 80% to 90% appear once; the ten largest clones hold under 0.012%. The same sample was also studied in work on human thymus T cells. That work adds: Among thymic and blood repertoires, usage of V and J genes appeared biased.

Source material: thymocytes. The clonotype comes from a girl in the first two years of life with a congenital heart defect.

The CDR3 is CASSEYRRGTSGANEQFF. CDR3 sequence (DNA): TGTGCCAGCAGTGAATATAGGAGGGGGACTAGCGGTGCGAATGAGCAGTTCTTC. The chain employs TRBV25-1 and TRBJ2-1, with 11 positions matching TRBD2. Germline V lookup: CDR1 MGHDK, CDR2 SYGVNS. The ends lost 0 bases at V and 7 bases at J; junction bases unmatched: 11. The CDR3 has 18 amino acids.